Shown below are 13 T cell receptor beta chains from a single sample sequenced in a study of shared clonotypes between healthy human individuals. Produced via immunoSEQ multiplex PCR; TCRdb's table is partial and in-frame only. The table has about 580,000 clones, more than 95% seen once. In the naive CD8 group, cells lacked CD45RO and were positively selected for CCR7, so terminally differentiated effector memory CD45RA+ cells were left out. The sequencing input was naive CD8+ T cells sorted from blood. All receptors come from a man aged 30 to 39 in good health.

V is TRBV27 and J is TRBJ1-1; D may be TRBD1 (5 bases). Trimming cost V 0 bases and J 1 base, with 9 bases left between them. CDR3 length: 15 amino acids. Germline V lookup: CDR1 MNHEY, CDR2 SMNVEV (reference sequence). The CDR3 DNA reads as TGTGCCAGCAGTTTATCAGGGGCCGGGAACACTGAAGCTTTCTTT. Residues: CASSLSGAGNTEAFF.

V and J are TRBV5-4 and TRBJ1-4; no firm D call. Germline CDR1 reads SGHNT; CDR2 reads YYREEE (reference sequence). V lost 2 bases and J 5 bases, leaving 22 bases between the germline ends. This CDR3 is 18 amino acids long. The DNA of the CDR3 is TGTGCCAGCAGCTTATTCGAAATTCCAAGACGGAGAAATGAAAAACTGTTTTTT. As protein: CASSLFEIPRRRNEKLFF.

This chain links TRBV27 with TRBJ2-7; D unresolved. The CDR3 consists of 15 residues. The V and J ends lost 4 bases and 2 bases respectively, with 15 bases between them. CDR1 MNHEY and CDR2 SMNVEV come from the germline V gene (reference sequence). CDR3 in DNA: TGTGCCAGCAGTTCGCCTCCTTTGACCCCCTACGAGCAGTACTTC. This gives the protein CASSSPPLTPYEQYF.

Turning to this clone: Other DNA sequences in this specimen translate into the identical CDR3. This chain uses TRBV7-6 with TRBJ2-7, with D possibly being TRBD2 (5 bases). Germline-derived CDR1 and CDR2 are SGHVS and FNYEAQ. The CDR3 consists of 14 residues. The germline V and J ends were trimmed by 0 bases and 3 bases, with 9 bases remaining between them. The CDR3 nucleotides are TGTGCCAGCAGCTTAGCGGACGAGGGCTACGAGCAGTACTTC. It translates to CASSLADEGYEQYF. Full variable domain (rest looked up from reference TRBV7-6 and TRBJ2-7): GAGVSQSPRYKVTKRGQDVALRCDPISGHVSLYWYRQALGQGPEFLTYFNYEAQQDKSGLPNDRFSAERPEGSISTLTIQRTEQRDSAMYRCASSLADEGYEQYFGPGTRLTVT.

The V call is TRBV7-2, the J call TRBJ2-3; 10 bases map to TRBD2. Germline assignment: CDR1 SGHTA and CDR2 FQGNSA. Trimming at V came to 5 bases and at J to 4 bases, leaving 15 bases not matched to a gene. There are 18 residues in the CDR3. Written as DNA, the CDR3 is TGTGCCAGCAGCGACTTTTTGGTTCCTAGCGGGAGTGCAGATACGCAGTATTTT. Its translation is CASSDFLVPSGSADTQYF. The complete variable domain, with remaining parts taken from reference TRBV7-2 and TRBJ2-3, reads GAGVSQSPSNKVTEKGKDVELRCDPISGHTALYWYRQSLGQGLEFLIYFQGNSAPDKSGLPSDRFSAERTGGSVSTLTIQRTQQEDSAVYLCASSDFLVPSGSADTQYFGPGTRLTVL.

The J gene is TRBJ2-1, the V gene TRBV13; D ambiguous. The ends were cut back, 7 bases at V and 6 bases at J, with 10 bases in the middle. The germline gives CDR1 PRHDT, CDR2 FYEKMQ (reference sequence). CDR3 length: 12 residues. This CDR3 is CASKGSGNEQFF. The CDR3 DNA reads as TGTGCCAGCAAAGGGTCCGGCAATGAGCAGTTCTTC.

The rearrangement uses TRBV4-3 and TRBJ1-2; possibly TRBD1 for D (5 bases). The CDR3 runs 17 residues. Germline assignment: CDR1 LGHNA and CDR2 YSLEER. Trimming took 0 bases from V and 2 from J, leaving 16 bases between them. The CDR3 is CASSQDWAERGNYGYTF. CDR3 in DNA: TGCGCCAGCAGCCAAGATTGGGCGGAGAGGGGAAACTATGGCTACACCTTC.

The chain carries TRBV30 and TRBJ2-1; TRBD2 agrees at 7 bases. The V and J ends lost 4 bases and 7 bases, in that order; junction bases with no gene match: 10. The CDR3 spans 14 residues. The germline gives CDR1 GTSNPN, CDR2 SVGIG (reference sequence). In DNA, the CDR3 is TGTGCCTGGAAGCGGGACCCCGCGAGTAATGAGCAGTTCTTC. It is translated as CAWKRDPASNEQFF. The variable domain in full, completed from reference TRBV30 and TRBJ2-1, reads SQTIHQWPATLVQPVGSPLSLECTVEGTSNPNLYWYRQAAGRGLQLLFYSVGIGQISSEVPQNLSASRPQDRQFILSSKKLLLSDSGFYLCAWKRDPASNEQFFGPGTRLTVL.

J is TRBJ2-5 and V is TRBV7-9; 13 bases fit TRBD2. Germline-derived CDR1 and CDR2 are SEHNR and FQNEAQ (reference sequence). The V gene end was trimmed by 4 bases and the J gene end by 1 base; junction bases not matched to a gene: 3. CDR3 size: 16 residues. The CDR3 DNA reads TGTGCCAGCAGCTCCAGGACTAGCGGGAGCCAAGAGACCCAGTACTTC. It is translated as CASSSRTSGSQETQYF.

V is TRBV7-8 and J is TRBJ1-1; the D is unclear. The CDR3 is 13 residues long. V lost 4 bases to trimming and J lost 12 bases, with 18 bases between them. Germline V CDR1 and CDR2: SGHVS, FQNEAQ. The CDR3 loop is CASSSLSPTRTFF. DNA for the CDR3: TGTGCCAGCAGCTCCCTTTCACCGACCCGGACTTTCTTT. The variable domain in full, completed from reference TRBV7-8 and TRBJ1-1, reads GAGVSQSPRYKVAKRGQDVALRCDPISGHVSLFWYQQALGQGPEFLTYFQNEAQLDKSGLPSDRFFAERPEGSVSTLKIQRTQQEDSAVYLCASSSLSPTRTFFGQGTRLTVV.

CDR3 DNA: TGTGCCTGGAGTGTATATACATACGAAAAACTGTTTTTT. Its protein product is CAWSVYTYEKLFF. The genes are TRBV30 and TRBJ1-4; D gene unclear. Germline CDR1 reads GTSNPN; CDR2 reads SVGIG (reference sequence). CDR3 length equals 13 residues. The V end lost 0 bases, the J end lost 8 bases, and 10 bases lay between the germline ends. Full variable domain (missing parts from reference TRBV30 and TRBJ1-4): SQTIHQWPATLVQPVGSPLSLECTVEGTSNPNLYWYRQAAGRGLQLLFYSVGIGQISSEVPQNLSASRPQDRQFILSSKKLLLSDSGFYLCAWSVYTYEKLFFGSGTQLSVL.

J is TRBJ2-5 and V is TRBV6-1, with 7 bases aligning to TRBD1. Trimming took 3 bases from V and 7 from J; bases not matched to a gene: 11. Germline V gene sequence: CDR1 MNHNS, CDR2 SASEGT. The CDR3 extends over 15 amino acids. The DNA of the CDR3 is TGTGCCAGCAGTGACCTCGGACAGGTCGTTCGGACCCAGTACTTC. Translation: CASSDLGQVVRTQYF.

J is TRBJ2-1 and V is TRBV19; unclear D gene. The CDR3 spans 11 residues. The germline V and J ends were trimmed by 4 bases and 9 bases, with 7 bases remaining between them. Germline V gives CDR1 LNHDA, CDR2 SQIVND (reference sequence). CDR3 coding DNA: TGTGCCAGTAGTACCGACCTTGAGCAGTTCTTC. Translated, it gives CASSTDLEQFF.